This TCR beta chain emerged from a study of PD-1 blockade in classical Hodgkin lymphoma. Each patient experienced a relapse that followed autologous stem cell transplantation, and brentuximab vedotin exposure varied. Complete response, partial response or progressive disease was each patient's best response. As to this clone: No antigen is known for it.

Sequenced by immunoSEQ multiplex PCR; TCRdb stores in-frame clones only, minus some. The sample has approximately 12,000 clones; around 75% are singletons. CDR3 length: 13 residues. CDR1 MNHEY and CDR2 SMNVEV come from the germline V gene (reference sequence). Deletions cut 8 bases from V and 7 bases from J, with 17 bases between. Whole-study findings and limits: Newly diagnosed patients and complete responders had comparable diversity at baseline.

Sequenced here: peripheral blood mononuclear cells (PBMCs), sampled at baseline. The chain joins TRBV27 to TRBJ1-2; TRBD1 might be the D (5 bases). This receptor was obtained from a human donor with classical Hodgkin lymphoma. In nucleotides, the CDR3 is TGTGCCAGCTCCGGGGGTAGGGTTTCTGGCTACACCTTC. Encoded protein: CASSGGRVSGYTF.